This paragraph covers one T cell receptor beta chain sequence. Participants were placed into cohorts based on the clinical history they reported. This sample is part of a study of blood T cell repertoires in COVID-19. The overall study: The origin of the acute and convalescent COVID-19 samples was the United States, Italy and Spain. T cells, B-cell-depleted T cells, or PBMCs provided the cDNA or gDNA that served as material.

Trimming cost V 5 bases and J 2 bases; bases outside gene matches: 8. Germline V CDR1 and CDR2: PRHDT, FYEKMQ (reference sequence). This CDR3 has 15 amino acids. Per the study methods: Amplifying reference gene primers gave estimates of nucleated cell counts. The table came from immunoSEQ multiplex PCR; TCRdb's copy has only in-frame clones and leaves some out. D and trimming come from the DNA, and the V and J calls and clone size come from that table. The sample yields 190,000 or so clones, around 88% seen once. V is TRBV13 and J is TRBJ2-5; 7 nucleotides match TRBD1. Sequencing was performed on PBMCs or T cells enriched from blood (not recorded which). This clonotype was sampled from a woman in her twenties or thirties who had been exposed to COVID-19. DNA of the CDR3: TGTGCCAGCAGCGGACGGACAGGTGGACAAGAGACCCAGTACTTC. Amino acid sequence: CASSGRTGGQETQYF.